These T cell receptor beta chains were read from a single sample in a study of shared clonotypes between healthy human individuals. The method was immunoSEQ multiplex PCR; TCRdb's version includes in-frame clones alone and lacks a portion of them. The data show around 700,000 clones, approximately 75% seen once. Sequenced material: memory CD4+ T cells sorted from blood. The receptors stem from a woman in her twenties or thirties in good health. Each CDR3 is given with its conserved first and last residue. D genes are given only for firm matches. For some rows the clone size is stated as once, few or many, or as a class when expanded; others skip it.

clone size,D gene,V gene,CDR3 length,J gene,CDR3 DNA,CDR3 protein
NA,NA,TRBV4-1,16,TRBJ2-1,TGCGCCAGCAGGGAAACGTGGAGGGAGGTCTACAATGAGCAGTTCTTC,CASRETWREVYNEQFF
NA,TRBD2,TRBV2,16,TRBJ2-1,TGTGCCAGCAGTGATTACGCCGGGAGGGCCGAGAATGAGCAGTTCTTC,CASSDYAGRAENEQFF
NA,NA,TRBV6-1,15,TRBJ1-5,TGTGCCAGCAGCCCGGGTAAAGGCGGCAATCAGCCCCAGCATTTT,CASSPGKGGNQPQHF
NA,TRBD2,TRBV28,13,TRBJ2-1,TGTGCCAGCAGTTTACTAGCGGGGAATGAGCAGTTCTTC,CASSLLAGNEQFF
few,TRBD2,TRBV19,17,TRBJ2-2,TGTGCCAGTAGTTCATCCCCTCTAGCGGGAGCCGCCGGGGAGCTGTTTTTT,CASSSSPLAGAAGELFF
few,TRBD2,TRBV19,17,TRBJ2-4,TGTGCCAGTAGGACTAGCGGGAGGGCCTTGACTAAAAACATTCAGTACTTC,CASRTSGRALTKNIQYF
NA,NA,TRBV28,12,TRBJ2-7,TGTGCCACCGGGACAAAGTCCTACGAGCAGTACTTC,CATGTKSYEQYF
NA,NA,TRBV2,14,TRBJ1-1,TGTGCCAGCAGAAGAGGAGTGACTTACACTGAAGCTTTCTTT,CASRRGVTYTEAFF
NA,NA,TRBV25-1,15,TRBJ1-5,TGTGCCAGCAGTGGAAGGGCCTATAGCAATCAGCCCCAGCATTTT,CASSGRAYSNQPQHF
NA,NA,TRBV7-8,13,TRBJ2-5,TGTGCCAGCAGCTTAGGGATTCGGGAGACCCAGTACTTC,CASSLGIRETQYF
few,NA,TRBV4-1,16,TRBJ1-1,TGCGCCAGCAGCCAAGAGTATCCAGGGCGAATAGAGAGAGCTTTCTTT,CASSQEYPGRIERAFF
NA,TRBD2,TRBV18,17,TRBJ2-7,TGTGCCAGCTCACCACGGTCAGCTAGCGGGAGACGGGACGAGCAGTACTTC,CASSPRSASGRRDEQYF
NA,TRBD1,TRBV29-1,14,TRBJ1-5,TGCAGCGTTGTGGGGACAGGGGGCGATCAGCCCCAGCATTTT,CSVVGTGGDQPQHF
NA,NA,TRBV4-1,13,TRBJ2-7,TGCGCCAGCAGTCGTGGGCGCCTCTCGGAGCAGTACTTC,CASSRGRLSEQYF
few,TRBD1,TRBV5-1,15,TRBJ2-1,TGCGCCAGCAGCGTGGACAGGGTAGCCTACAATGAGCAGTTCTTC,CASSVDRVAYNEQFF